A single TCR beta chain is shown here with its context. Its antigen is as yet unknown. The data are from a study of T cells in Graves' hyperthyroidism and ophthalmopathy. Study-level findings and limits: Among thyroid clonotypes expanded above 0.001, most also appeared in blood. Ophthalmopathy and stable hyperthyroidism were separated by a 13 V-J model.

The investigators amplified TCR beta CDR3 regions from RNA transcripts. The primer set for the first-round RT-PCR of the TCR CDR3 was HTBI. TCRdb analysed the multiplex PCR reads with MiXCR anew, one entry per CDR3 protein. The sample has fewer than 250,000 distinct CDR3 sequences; roughly 15% are singletons. The specimen was blood. The TCR comes from a young woman with Graves' ophthalmopathy.

The CDR3 nucleotides read TGTGCCAGCAGCTTAAAAGGACAGTTCAATTTTGATACGCAGTATTTT. Its translation: CASSLKGQFNFDTQYF. The chain is built from TRBV7-2 and TRBJ2-3; maybe TRBD1 (6 bases). CDR3 length equals 16 residues. Germline assignment: CDR1 SGHTA and CDR2 FQGNSA. V gave up 2 bases and J gave up 6 bases, with 18 bases separating them.